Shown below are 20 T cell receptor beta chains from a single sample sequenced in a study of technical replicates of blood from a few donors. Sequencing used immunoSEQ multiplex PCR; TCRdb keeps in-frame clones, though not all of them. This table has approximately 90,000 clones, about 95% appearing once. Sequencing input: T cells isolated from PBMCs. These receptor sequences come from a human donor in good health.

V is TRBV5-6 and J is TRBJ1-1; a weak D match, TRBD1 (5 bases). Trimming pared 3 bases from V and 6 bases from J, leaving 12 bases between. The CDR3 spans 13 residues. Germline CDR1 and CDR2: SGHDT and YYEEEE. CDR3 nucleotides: TGTGCCAGCAGCTCTTTCGACAGAGCTGAAGCTTTCTTT. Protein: CASSSFDRAEAFF.

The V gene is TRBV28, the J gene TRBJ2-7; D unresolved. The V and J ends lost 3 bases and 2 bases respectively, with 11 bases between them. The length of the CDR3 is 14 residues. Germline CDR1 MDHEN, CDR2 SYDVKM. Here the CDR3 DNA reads TGTGCCAGCAGTTTTTCCTTGAGTACCTACGAGCAGTACTTC. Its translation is CASSFSLSTYEQYF. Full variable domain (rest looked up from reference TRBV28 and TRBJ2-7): DVKVTQSSRYLVKRTGEKVFLECVQDMDHENMFWYRQDPGLGLRLIYFSYDVKMKEKGDIPEGYSVSREKKERFSLILESASTNQTSMYLCASSFSLSTYEQYFGPGTRLTVT.

The CDR3 sequence: CASRQGNYGYTF. The CDR3 DNA sequence: TGTGCCAGCCGACAGGGGAACTATGGCTACACCTTC. The chain carries TRBV19 and TRBJ1-2, with 8 bases identical to TRBD1. Germline V CDR1 and CDR2: LNHDA, SQIVND (reference sequence). CDR3 length equals 12 residues. With V trimmed by 9 bases and J by 2 bases, 2 bases remained unmatched.

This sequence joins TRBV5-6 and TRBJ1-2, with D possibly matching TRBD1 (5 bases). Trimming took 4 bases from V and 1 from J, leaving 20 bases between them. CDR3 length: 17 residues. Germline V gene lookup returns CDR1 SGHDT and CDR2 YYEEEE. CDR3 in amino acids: CASSGTFWDPDNYGYTF. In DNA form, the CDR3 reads TGTGCCAGCAGCGGGACTTTCTGGGACCCAGATAACTATGGCTACACCTTC.

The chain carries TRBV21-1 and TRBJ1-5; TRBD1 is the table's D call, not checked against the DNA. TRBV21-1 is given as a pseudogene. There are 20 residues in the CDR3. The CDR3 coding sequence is TGTGCCAGCCGGTTGGGGTTGCTGGGTCCCGGGACAGGGGTAAATCAGCCCCAGCATTTT. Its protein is CASRLGLLGPGTGVNQPQHF.

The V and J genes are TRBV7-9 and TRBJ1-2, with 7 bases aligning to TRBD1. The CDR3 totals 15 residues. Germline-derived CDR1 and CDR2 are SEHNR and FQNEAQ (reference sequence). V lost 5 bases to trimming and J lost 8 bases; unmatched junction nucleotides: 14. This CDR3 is CASSHNRGRSEGYTF. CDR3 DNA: TGTGCCAGCAGCCACAACAGGGGCCGCAGTGAAGGCTACACCTTC.

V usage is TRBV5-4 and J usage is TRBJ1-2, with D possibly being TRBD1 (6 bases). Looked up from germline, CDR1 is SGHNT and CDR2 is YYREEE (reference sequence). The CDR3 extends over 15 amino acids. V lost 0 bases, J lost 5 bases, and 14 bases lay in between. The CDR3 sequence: CASSLVGGPKYGYTF. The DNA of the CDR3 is TGTGCCAGCAGCTTGGTCGGGGGGCCGAAATATGGCTACACCTTC.

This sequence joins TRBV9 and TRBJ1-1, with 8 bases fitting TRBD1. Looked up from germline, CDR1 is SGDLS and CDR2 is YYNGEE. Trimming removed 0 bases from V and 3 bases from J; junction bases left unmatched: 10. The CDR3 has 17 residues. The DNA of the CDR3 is TGTGCCAGCAGCGTAGGCCCCAGGGGGCCCACAGACACTGAAGCTTTCTTT. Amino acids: CASSVGPRGPTDTEAFF.

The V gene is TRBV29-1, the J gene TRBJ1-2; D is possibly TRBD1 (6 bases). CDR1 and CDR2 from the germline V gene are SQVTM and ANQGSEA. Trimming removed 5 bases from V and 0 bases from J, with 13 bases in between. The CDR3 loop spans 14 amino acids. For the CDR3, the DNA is TGCAGCGTTTCTGTACAGGGAGCTAACTATGGCTACACCTTC. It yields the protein CSVSVQGANYGYTF.

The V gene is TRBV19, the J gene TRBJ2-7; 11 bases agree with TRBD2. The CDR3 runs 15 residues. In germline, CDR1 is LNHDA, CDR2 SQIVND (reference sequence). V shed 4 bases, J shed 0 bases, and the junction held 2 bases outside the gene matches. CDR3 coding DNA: TGTGCCAGTAGTAAACTAGCGGGGGACTCCTACGAGCAGTACTTC. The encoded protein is CASSKLAGDSYEQYF.

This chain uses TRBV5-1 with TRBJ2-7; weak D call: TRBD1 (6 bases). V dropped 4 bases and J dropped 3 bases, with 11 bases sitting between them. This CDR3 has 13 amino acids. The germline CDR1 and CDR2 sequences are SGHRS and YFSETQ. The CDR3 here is CASSVDSIYEQYF. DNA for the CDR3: TGCGCCAGCAGCGTGGACAGTATCTACGAGCAGTACTTC.

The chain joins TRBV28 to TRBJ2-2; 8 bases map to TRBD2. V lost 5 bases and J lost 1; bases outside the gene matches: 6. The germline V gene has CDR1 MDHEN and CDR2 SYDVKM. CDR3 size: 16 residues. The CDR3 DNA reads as TGTGCCAGCAGTCCCCCGGCGGGAGGGAACACCGGGGAGCTGTTTTTT. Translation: CASSPPAGGNTGELFF.

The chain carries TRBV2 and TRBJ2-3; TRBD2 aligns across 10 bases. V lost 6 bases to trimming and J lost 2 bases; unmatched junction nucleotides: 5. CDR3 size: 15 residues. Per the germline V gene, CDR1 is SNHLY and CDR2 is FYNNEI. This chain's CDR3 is CASRRLAGLTDTQYF. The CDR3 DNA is TGTGCCAGCAGAAGACTAGCGGGCCTCACAGATACGCAGTATTTT.

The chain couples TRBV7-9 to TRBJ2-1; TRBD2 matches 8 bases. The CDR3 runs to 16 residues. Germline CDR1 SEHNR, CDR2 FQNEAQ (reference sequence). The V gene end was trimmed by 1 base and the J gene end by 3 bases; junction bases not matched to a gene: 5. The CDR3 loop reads CASSLDGGGYYNEQFF. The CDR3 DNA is TGTGCCAGCAGCTTAGACGGCGGGGGGTACTACAATGAGCAGTTCTTC.

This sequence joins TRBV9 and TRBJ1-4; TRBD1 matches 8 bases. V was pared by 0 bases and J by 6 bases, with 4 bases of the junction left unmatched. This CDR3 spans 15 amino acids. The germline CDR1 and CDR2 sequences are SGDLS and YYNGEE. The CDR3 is CASSVGPGQDEKLFF. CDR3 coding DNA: TGTGCCAGCAGCGTAGGCCCGGGACAGGATGAAAAACTGTTTTTT.

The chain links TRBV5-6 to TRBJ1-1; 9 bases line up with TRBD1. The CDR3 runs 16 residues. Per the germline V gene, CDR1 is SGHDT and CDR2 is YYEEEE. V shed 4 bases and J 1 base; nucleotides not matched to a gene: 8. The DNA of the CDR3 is TGTGCCAGCAGCCAAACACCGGGACAGGGGAACACTGAAGCTTTCTTT. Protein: CASSQTPGQGNTEAFF.

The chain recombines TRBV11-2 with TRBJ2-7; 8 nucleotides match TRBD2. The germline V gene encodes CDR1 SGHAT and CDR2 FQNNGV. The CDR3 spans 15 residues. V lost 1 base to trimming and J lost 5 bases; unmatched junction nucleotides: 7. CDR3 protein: CASSLVSGSPHEQYF. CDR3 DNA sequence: TGTGCCAGCAGCTTAGTAAGCGGGAGTCCCCACGAGCAGTACTTC.

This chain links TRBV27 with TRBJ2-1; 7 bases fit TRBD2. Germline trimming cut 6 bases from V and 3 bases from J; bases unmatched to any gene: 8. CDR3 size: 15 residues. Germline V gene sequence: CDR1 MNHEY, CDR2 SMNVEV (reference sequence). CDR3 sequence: CASSPGAGYYNEQFF. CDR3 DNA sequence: TGTGCCAGCAGCCCAGGAGCGGGATACTACAATGAGCAGTTCTTC.

The CDR3 sequence is CASSSSLTRHYGYTF. For the CDR3, the DNA is TGTGCCAGCAGCTCCTCCCTGACGAGGCACTATGGCTACACCTTC. This chain joins TRBV5-8 and TRBJ1-2; D is ambiguous. With 3 bases removed from V and 3 bases from J, the gap between germline ends came to 15 bases. The CDR3 sequence is 15 residues long. Germline V CDR1 and CDR2: SGHTS, YDEGEE.

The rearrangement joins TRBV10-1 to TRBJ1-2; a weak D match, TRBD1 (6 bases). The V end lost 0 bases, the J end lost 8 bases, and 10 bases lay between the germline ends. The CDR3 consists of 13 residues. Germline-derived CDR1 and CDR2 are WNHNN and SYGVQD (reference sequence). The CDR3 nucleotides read TGCGCCAGCAGTGAGTCGGCAGGGGTAGGCTACACCTTC. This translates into CASSESAGVGYTF.